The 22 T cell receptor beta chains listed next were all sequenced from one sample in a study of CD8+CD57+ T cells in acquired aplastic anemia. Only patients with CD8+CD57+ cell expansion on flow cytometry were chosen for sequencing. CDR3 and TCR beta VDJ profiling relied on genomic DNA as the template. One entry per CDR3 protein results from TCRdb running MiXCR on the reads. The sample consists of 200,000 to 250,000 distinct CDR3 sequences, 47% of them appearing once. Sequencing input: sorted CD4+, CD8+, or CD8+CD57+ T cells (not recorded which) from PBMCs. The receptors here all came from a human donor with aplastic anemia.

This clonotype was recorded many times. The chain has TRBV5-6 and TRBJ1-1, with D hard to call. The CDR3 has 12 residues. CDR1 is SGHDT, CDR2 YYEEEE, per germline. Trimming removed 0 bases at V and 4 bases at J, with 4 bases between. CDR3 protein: CASSLGPTEAFF. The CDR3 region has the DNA TGTGCCAGCAGCTTGGGCCCCACTGAAGCTTTCTTT.

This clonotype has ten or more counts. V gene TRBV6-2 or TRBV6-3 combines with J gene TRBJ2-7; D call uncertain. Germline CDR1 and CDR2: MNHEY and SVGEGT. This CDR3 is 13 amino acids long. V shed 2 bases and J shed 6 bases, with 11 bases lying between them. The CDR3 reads CASSYTGTTEQYF. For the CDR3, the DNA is TGTGCCAGCAGTTACACGGGTACTACCGAGCAGTACTTC.

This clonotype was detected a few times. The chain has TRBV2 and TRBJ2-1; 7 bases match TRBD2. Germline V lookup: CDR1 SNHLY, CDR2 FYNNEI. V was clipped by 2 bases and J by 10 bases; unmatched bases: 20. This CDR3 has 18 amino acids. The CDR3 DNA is TGTGCCAGCAGTGAAATTGGCGGGAGCACCCTCACTCGGGAGGAGCAGTTCTTC. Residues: CASSEIGGSTLTREEQFF.

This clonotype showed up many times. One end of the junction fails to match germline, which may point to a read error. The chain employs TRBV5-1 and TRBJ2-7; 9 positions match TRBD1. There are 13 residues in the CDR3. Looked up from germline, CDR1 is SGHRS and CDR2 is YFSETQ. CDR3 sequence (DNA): TGTGCCAGCAGCCTGGGACAGGGTGACGAGCAGTACTTC. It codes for CASSLGQGDEQYF. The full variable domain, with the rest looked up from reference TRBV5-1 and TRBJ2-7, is KAGVTQTPRYLIKTRGQQVTLSCSPISGHRSVSWYQQTPGQGLQFLFEYFSETQRNKGNFPGRFSGRQFSNSRSEMNVSTLELGDSALYLCASSLGQGDEQYFGPGTRLTVT.

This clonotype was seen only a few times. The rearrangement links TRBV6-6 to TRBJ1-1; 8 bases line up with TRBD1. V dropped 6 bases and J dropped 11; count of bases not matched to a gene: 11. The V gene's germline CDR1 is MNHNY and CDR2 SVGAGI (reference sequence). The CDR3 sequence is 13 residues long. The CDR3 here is CASSPPQGAGAFF. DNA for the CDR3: TGTGCCAGCAGCCCTCCCCAGGGGGCAGGGGCTTTCTTT.

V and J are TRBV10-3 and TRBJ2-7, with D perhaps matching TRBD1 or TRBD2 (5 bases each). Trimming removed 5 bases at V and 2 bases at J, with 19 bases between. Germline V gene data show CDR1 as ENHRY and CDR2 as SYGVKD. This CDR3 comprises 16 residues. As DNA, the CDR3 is TGTGCCATCAGTCCCCAGGCAGGGAGCAGCCCCTACGAGCAGTACTTC. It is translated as CAISPQAGSSPYEQYF.

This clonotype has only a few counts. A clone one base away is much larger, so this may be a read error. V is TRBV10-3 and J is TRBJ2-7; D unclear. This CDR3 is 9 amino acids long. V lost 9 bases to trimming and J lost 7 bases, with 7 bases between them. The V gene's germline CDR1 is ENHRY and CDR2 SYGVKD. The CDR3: CAISGEQYF. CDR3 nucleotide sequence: TGTGCCATATCGGGTGAGCAGTACTTC.

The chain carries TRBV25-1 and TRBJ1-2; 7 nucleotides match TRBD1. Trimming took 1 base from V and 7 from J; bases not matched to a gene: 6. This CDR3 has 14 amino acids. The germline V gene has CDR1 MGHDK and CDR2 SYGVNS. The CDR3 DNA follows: TGTGCCAGCAGTGAATTGTTACAGGGGACTGGCTACACCTTC. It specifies CASSELLQGTGYTF.

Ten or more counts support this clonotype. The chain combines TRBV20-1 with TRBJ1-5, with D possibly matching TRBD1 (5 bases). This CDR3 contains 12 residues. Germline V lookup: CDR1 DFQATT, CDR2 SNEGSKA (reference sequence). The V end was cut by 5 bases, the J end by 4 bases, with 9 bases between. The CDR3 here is CSAGTVNQPQHF. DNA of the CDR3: TGCAGTGCTGGGACGGTAAATCAGCCCCAGCATTTT.

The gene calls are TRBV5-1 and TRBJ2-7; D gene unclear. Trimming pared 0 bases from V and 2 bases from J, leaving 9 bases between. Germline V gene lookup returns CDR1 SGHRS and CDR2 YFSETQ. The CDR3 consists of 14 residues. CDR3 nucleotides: TGCGCCAGCAGCTTGGACAGCTTTACCTACGAGCAGTACTTC. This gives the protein CASSLDSFTYEQYF.

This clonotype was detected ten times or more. CDR3 region: CASIPGLAGFEQYF. DNA of the CDR3: TGTGCCAGCATTCCGGGACTAGCGGGATTCGAGCAGTACTTC. The gene calls are TRBV2 and TRBJ2-7; TRBD2 agrees at 13 bases. The germline V gene encodes CDR1 SNHLY and CDR2 FYNNEI. CDR3 length: 14 amino acids. The V segment lost 7 bases and the J segment 6 bases; nucleotides outside the gene matches: 6.

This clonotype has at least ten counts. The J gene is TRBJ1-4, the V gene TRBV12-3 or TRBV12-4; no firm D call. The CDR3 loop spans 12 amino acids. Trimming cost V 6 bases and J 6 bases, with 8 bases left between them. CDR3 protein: CASSWIDEKLFF. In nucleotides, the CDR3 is TGTGCCAGCAGCTGGATAGATGAAAAACTGTTTTTT.

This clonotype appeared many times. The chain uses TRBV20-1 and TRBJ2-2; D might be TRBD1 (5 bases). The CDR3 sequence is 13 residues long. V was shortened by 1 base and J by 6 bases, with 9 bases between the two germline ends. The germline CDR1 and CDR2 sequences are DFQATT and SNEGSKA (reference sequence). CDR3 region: CSARGQLAGELFF. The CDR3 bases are TGCAGTGCTAGAGGACAGTTGGCCGGGGAGCTGTTTTTT.

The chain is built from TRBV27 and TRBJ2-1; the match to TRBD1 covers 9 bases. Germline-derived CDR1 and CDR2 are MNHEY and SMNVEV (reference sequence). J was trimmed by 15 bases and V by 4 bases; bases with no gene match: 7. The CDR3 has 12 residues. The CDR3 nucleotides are TGTGCCAGCAGTTCCTCCGGGACAGGGTCGTTCTTC. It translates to CASSSSGTGSFF.

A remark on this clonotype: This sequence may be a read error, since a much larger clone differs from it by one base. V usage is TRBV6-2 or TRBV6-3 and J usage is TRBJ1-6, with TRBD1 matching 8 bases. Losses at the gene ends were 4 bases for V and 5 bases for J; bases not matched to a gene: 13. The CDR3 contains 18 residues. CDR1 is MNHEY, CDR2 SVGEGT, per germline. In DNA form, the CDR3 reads TGTGCCAGCAGTTTCCGGGTCTGGGCAGGGGGCAATAATTCACCCCTCCACTTT. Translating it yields CASSFRVWAGGNNSPLHF.

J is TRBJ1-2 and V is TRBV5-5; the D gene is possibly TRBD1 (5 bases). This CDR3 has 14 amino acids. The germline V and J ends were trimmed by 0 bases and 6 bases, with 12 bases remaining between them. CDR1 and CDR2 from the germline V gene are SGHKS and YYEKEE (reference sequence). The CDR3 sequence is CASSLGSREDGYTF. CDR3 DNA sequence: TGTGCCAGCAGCTTGGGAAGCAGGGAGGATGGCTACACCTTC.

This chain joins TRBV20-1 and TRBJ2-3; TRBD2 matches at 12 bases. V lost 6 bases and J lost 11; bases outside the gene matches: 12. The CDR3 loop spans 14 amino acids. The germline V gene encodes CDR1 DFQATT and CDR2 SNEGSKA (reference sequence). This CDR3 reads CSAWTSGKGPEQYF. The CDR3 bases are TGCAGTGCCTGGACTAGCGGGAAGGGGCCTGAGCAGTATTTT.

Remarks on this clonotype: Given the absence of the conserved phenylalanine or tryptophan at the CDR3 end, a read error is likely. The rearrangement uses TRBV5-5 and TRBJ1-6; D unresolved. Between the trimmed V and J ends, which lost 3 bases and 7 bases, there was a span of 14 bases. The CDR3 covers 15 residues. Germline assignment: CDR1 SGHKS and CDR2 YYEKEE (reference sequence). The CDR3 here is CASSSEVPGNSPLHS. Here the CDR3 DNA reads TGTGCCAGCAGCTCGGAGGTACCTGGGAATTCACCCCTCCACTCT.

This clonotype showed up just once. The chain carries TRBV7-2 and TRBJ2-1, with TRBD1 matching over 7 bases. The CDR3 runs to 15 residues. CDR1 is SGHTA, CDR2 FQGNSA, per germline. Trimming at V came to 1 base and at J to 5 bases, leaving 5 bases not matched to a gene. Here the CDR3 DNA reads TGTGCCAGCAGCTTAGTGGGACAGCTACACAATGAGCAGTTCTTC. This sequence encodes CASSLVGQLHNEQFF.

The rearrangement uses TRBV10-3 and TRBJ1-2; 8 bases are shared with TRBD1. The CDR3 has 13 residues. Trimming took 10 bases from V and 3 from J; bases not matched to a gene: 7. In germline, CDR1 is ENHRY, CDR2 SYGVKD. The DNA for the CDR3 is TGTGCCACCACCTCGGACAGGGACTATGGCTACACCTTC. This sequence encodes CATTSDRDYGYTF.

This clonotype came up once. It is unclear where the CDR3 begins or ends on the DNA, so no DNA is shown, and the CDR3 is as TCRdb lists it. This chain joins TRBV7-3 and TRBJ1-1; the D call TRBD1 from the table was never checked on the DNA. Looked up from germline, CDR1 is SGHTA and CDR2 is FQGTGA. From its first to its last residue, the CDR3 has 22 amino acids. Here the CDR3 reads CDSSFYICSARDYLGHNTEAFF.

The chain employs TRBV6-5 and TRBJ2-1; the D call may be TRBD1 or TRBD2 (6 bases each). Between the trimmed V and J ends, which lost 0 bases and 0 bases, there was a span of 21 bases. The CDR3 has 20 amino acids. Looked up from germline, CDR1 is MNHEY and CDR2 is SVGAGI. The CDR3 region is CASSYSGGGGLVSSYNEQFF. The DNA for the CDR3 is TGTGCCAGCAGTTACTCGGGGGGTGGGGGCTTGGTGAGCTCCTACAATGAGCAGTTCTTC.